This is a list of T cell receptor beta chains from one sample in a study of shared clonotypes between healthy human individuals. The protocol was immunoSEQ multiplex PCR, while the TCRdb copy is restricted to in-frame clones and leaves out a portion. The table has some 530,000 clones, about 84% seen once; the top ten hold 10% to 15%. Sequencing was done on a sample of PBMCs. Every receptor here comes from a woman aged 40 to 50 in good health. Some clones in this sample may be carry-over from other donors' samples. Both conserved end residues are part of each CDR3. Fields, in order: D gene, V gene, J gene, clone size, CDR3 DNA, CDR3 protein. D genes are given only for firm matches. Not every row has a clone size; where given, it reads once, few, many or a size class.

TRBD2,TRBV25-1,TRBJ2-7,NA,TGTGCCAGCAGTGATCCCGGGACTAGCGTTTTTTACGAGCAGTACTTC,CASSDPGTSVFYEQYF
NA,TRBV11-2,TRBJ1-2,NA,TGTGCCAGCAGCTTATCAGGGGATAACTATGGCTACACCTTC,CASSLSGDNYGYTF
NA,TRBV5-1,TRBJ2-5,NA,TGCGCCAGCAGCCGCAACCCCAGGGAAGAGACCCAGTACTTC,CASSRNPREETQYF
TRBD1,TRBV11-2,TRBJ2-6,many,TGTGCCAGCAGCTTAGATGGGCCGACAGGGGGCGGCTCTGGGGCCAACGTCCTGACTTTC,CASSLDGPTGGGSGANVLTF
TRBD2,TRBV11-2,TRBJ2-3,few,TGTGCCAGCAGCTTAATTAGCGGGAGAGATACGCAGTATTTT,CASSLISGRDTQYF
NA,TRBV18,TRBJ2-5,NA,TGTGCCAGCTCACCGAGTAGGAACCAAGAGACCCAGTACTTC,CASSPSRNQETQYF
NA,TRBV30,TRBJ1-5,NA,TGTGCCTGGGGGCGTCGGGCAGGGGAACAGCCCCAGCATTTT,CAWGRRAGEQPQHF
NA,TRBV29-1,TRBJ2-1,NA,TGCAGCGTACTAGGCGGGACCAGCTCCTACAATGAGCAGTTCTTC,CSVLGGTSSYNEQFF
NA,TRBV6-5,TRBJ2-7,NA,TGTGCCAGCAGCCTTCTCCTGGGATACGAGCAGTACTTC,CASSLLLGYEQYF
NA,TRBV28,TRBJ1-1,NA,TGTGCCAGCAGTTTTCCGGGGGCCAAGAACACTGAAGCTTTCTTT,CASSFPGAKNTEAFF
NA,TRBV6-6,TRBJ2-1,NA,TGTGCCAGCAGTTGCGCTCCCGGAGGTACCAATGAGCAGTTCTTC,CASSCAPGGTNEQFF
TRBD2,TRBV5-4,TRBJ2-7,NA,TGTGCCAGCAGCTTACCGTCTAGCGGGAGGTACGAGCAGTACTTC,CASSLPSSGRYEQYF
TRBD1,TRBV11-2,TRBJ2-7,NA,TGTGCCAGCAGCATATACGGGACAGACTCCTACGAGCAGTACTTC,CASSIYGTDSYEQYF
NA,TRBV6-5,TRBJ1-4,many,TGTGCCAGCAGTCTCGGTTGGACTAATGAAAAACTGTTTTTT,CASSLGWTNEKLFF
TRBD2,TRBV9,TRBJ2-1,NA,TGTGCCAGCAGCGGGGGACTAAGTAACTACAATGAGCAGTTCTTC,CASSGGLSNYNEQFF
TRBD1,TRBV7-2,TRBJ1-4,NA,TGTGCCAGCAGCGACAGGGATGAAAAACTGTTTTTT,CASSDRDEKLFF
TRBD1,TRBV30,TRBJ2-3,NA,TGTGCCTGGAGTGCAGGACAGGGTAGCACAGATACGCAGTATTTT,CAWSAGQGSTDTQYF